This T cell receptor beta chain was profiled in a study of blood T cell repertoires in COVID-19. Method: immunoSEQ multiplex PCR; TCRdb's copy keeps in-frame clones and lacks some. The sample lists approximately 500,000 clones; approximately 83% were seen once. CDR3 length: 15 amino acids. The V gene's germline CDR1 is MNHEY and CDR2 SVGAGI. V lost 0 bases to trimming and J lost 5 bases; unmatched junction nucleotides: 6. V gene TRBV6-5 combines with J gene TRBJ2-7, with 8 bases aligning to TRBD1. The clonotype comes from a human donor in a cohort sampled during active COVID-19. The sequenced sample consisted of peripheral blood. CDR3 sequence: CASSYSWTGSNEQYF. The CDR3 nucleotides are TGTGCCAGCAGTTACTCGTGGACAGGGAGCAACGAGCAGTACTTC.